This TCR beta chain was profiled in a study of T-cell reconstitution after alpha-beta-depleted transplantation in children. Study-wide results and caveats: As was reported, about two months after transplant, alpha-beta T cells came from several hundred expanded graft clones. High day-60 TCRbeta diversity in some patients came from surviving recipient T cells and thymic progenitors. Newly made T cells mostly supplied T-cell counts and diversity one year after transplant.

The V gene's germline CDR1 is DFQATT and CDR2 SNEGSKA (reference sequence). The CDR3 spans 12 residues. Trimming shortened V by 7 bases and J by 4 bases, and 13 bases separated the two germline ends. The library targeted TCRbeta and was prepared with unique molecular identifiers. TCRdb reanalysed the PCR reads using MiXCR and keeps one entry per CDR3 protein. Among around 700,000 distinct CDR3 sequences, about 12% were seen once, and the ten largest hold approximately 0.8%. As concerns this clonotype: Its antigen is undetermined.

V is TRBV20-1 and J is TRBJ1-1; a possible D gene is TRBD1 (6 bases). This material consisted of PBMCs, taken before TCRalphabeta/CD19-depleted stem cell transplant. The sequence came from a girl under 10 years old with congenital amegakaryocytic thrombocytopenia, due to receive a stem cell transplant. CDR3 region: CSGTGRGTEAFF. The CDR3 region has the DNA TGCAGTGGTACCGGCAGGGGCACTGAAGCTTTCTTT.